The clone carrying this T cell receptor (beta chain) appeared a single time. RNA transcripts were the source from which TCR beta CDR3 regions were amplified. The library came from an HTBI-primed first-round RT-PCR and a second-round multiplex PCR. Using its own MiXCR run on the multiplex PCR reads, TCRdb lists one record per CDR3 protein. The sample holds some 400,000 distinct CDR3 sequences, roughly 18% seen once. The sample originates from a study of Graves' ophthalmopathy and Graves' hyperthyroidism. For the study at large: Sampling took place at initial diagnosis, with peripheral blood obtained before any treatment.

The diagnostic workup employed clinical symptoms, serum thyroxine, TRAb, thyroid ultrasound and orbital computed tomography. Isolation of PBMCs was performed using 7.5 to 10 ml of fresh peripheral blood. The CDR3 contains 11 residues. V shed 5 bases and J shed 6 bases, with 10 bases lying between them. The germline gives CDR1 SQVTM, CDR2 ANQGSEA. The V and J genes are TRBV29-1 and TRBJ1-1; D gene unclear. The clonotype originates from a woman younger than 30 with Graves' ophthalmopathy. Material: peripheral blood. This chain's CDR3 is CSVSRGPEAFF. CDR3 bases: TGCAGCGTTAGCCGGGGTCCTGAAGCTTTCTTT.